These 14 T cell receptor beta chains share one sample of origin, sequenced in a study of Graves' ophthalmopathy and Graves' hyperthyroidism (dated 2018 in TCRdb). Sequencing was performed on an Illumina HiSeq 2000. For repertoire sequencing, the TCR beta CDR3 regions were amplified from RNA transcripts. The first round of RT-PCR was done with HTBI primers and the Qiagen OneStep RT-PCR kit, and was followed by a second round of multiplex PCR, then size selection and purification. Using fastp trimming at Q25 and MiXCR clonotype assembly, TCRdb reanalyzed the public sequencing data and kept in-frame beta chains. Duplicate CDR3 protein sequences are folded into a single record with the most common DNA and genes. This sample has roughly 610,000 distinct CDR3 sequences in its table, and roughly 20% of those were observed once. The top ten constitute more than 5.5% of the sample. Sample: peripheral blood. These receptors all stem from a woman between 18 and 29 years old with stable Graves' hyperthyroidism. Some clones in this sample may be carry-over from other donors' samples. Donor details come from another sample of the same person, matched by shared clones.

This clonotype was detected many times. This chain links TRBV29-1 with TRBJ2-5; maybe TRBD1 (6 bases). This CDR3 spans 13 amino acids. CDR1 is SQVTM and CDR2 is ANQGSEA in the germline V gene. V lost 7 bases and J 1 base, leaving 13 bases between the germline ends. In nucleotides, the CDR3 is TGCAGCGCCAGTGGGGACACCCAAGAGACCCAGTACTTC. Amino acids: CSASGDTQETQYF.

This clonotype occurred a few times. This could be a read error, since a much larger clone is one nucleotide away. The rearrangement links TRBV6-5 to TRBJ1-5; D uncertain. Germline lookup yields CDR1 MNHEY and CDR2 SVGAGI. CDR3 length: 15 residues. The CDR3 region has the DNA TGTGCCAGCAGTTACCCCCCCTCCAGCAATCAGTCCCAGCATTTT. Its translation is CASSYPPSSNQSQHF.

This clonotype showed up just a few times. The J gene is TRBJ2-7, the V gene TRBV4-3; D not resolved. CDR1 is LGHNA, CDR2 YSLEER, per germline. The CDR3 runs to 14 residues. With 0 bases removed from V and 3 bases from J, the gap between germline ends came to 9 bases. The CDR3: CASSQDLNGYEQYF. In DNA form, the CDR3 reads TGCGCCAGCAGCCAAGACTTAAACGGCTACGAGCAGTACTTC.

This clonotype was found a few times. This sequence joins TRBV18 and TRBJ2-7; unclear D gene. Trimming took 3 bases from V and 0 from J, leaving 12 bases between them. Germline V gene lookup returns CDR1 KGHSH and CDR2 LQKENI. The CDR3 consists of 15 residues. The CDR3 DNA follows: TGTGCCAGCTCACCTTCTCCCAGCTCCTCCTACGAGCAGTACTTC. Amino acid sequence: CASSPSPSSSYEQYF.

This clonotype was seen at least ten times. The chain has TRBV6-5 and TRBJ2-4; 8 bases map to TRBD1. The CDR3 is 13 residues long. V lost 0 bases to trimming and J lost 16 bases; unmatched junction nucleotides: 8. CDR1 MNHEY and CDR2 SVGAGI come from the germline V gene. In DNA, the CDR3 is TGTGCCAGCAGTTACTCGATTGGGGACAGGTCTTACTTC. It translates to CASSYSIGDRSYF.

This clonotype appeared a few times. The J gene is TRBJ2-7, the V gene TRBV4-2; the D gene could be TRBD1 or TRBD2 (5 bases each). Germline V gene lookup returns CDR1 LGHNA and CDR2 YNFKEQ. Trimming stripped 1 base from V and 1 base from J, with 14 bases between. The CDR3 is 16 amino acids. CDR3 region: CASSQGPGDQSYEQYF. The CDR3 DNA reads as TGTGCCAGCAGCCAAGGCCCCGGGGACCAATCCTACGAGCAGTACTTC.

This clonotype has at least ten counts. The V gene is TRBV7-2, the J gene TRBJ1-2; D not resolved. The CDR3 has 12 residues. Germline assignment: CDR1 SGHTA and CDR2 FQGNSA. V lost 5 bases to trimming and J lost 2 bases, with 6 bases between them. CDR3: CASSPFNYGYTF. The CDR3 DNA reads TGTGCCAGCAGCCCTTTCAACTATGGCTACACCTTC. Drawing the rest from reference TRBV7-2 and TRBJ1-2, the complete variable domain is GAGVSQSPSNKVTEKGKDVELRCDPISGHTALYWYRQSLGQGLEFLIYFQGNSAPDKSGLPSDRFSAERTGGSVSTLTIQRTQQEDSAVYLCASSPFNYGYTFGSGTRLTVV.

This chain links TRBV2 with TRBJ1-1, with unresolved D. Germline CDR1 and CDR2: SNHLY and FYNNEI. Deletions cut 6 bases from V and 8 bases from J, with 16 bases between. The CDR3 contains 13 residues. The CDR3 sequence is CASSALVGNEAFF. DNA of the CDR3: TGTGCCAGCAGCGCTCTCGTCGGGAACGAAGCTTTCTTT.

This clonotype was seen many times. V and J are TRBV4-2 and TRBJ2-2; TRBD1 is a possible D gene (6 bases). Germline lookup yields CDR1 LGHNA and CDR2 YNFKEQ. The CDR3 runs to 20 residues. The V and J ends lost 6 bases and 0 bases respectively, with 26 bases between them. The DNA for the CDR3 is TGTGCCAGCAGTCGAGATCGGATAAGGGGGAACAGCGCGAACACCGGGGAGCTGTTTTTT. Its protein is CASSRDRIRGNSANTGELFF.

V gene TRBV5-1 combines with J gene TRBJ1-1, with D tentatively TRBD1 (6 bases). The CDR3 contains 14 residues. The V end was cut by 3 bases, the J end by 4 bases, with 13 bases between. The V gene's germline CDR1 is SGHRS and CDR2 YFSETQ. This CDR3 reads CASSSPEGGTEAFF. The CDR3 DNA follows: TGCGCCAGCAGCTCCCCGGAGGGGGGCACTGAAGCTTTCTTT.

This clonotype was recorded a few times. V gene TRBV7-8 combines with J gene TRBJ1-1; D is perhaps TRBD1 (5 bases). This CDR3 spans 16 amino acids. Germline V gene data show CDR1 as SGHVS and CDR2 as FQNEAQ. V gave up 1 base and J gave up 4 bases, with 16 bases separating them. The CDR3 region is CASSLGGAGMTTEAFF. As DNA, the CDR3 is TGTGCCAGCAGCTTAGGGGGAGCAGGGATGACCACTGAAGCTTTCTTT.

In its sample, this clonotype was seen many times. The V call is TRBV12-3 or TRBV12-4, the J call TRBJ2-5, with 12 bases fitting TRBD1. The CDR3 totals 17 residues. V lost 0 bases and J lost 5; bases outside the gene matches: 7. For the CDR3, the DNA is TGTGCCAGCAGTTTAGCTGCCGGGACAGGGGGCTGGGAGACCCAGTACTTC. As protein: CASSLAAGTGGWETQYF.

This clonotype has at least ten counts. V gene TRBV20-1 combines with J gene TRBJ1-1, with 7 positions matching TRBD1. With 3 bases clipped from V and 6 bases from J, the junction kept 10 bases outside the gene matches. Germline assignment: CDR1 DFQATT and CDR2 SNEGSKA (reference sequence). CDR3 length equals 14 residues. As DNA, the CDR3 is TGCAGTGCTAGGGGGACAGCGGGGACCCCTGAAGCTTTCTTT. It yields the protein CSARGTAGTPEAFF.

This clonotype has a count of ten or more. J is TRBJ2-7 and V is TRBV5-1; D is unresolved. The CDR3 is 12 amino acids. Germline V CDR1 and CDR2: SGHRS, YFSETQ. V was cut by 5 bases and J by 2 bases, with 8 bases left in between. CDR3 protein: CASSPSPYEQYF. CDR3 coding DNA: TGCGCCAGCAGTCCGAGCCCCTACGAGCAGTACTTC. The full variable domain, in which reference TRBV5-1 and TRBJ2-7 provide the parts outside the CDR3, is KAGVTQTPRYLIKTRGQQVTLSCSPISGHRSVSWYQQTPGQGLQFLFEYFSETQRNKGNFPGRFSGRQFSNSRSEMNVSTLELGDSALYLCASSPSPYEQYFGPGTRLTVT.